This TCR beta chain was documented in a study of control samples from healthy donors and cancer patients (dated by TCRdb to the early 2020s). Library construction relied on the immunoSEQ multiplex PCR assay. TCRdb's version of the immuneACCESS table is confined to in-frame rearrangements and falls short of the full clone set. An unresolved V gene accounts for under half of the shortfall where checked; the remainder is of unknown origin. The sample profile shows about 82,000 clones; 94% of them were found once. About 5% of the sample comes from the top ten. This clone has only a few counts. The target of this receptor is not known. No clone much larger than this one lies a single base away; base qualities are absent. The sequenced sample consisted of blood. The sequence was obtained from a woman between 18 and 29 years old in good health.

The DNA sequence follows: TGTGCCGGGGACGCGTTAAGGACCGGGGAGCTGTTTTTT. Its product reads: CAGDALRTGELFF. This receptor chain uses TRBV6-6 and TRBJ2-2; the D gene assignment is perhaps TRBD1 or TRBD2, with each matching 5 bases. At the junction V is shortened by 11 bases and J by 5 bases, with 15 bases in between. CDR1 and CDR2 are read off the germline V gene (reference sequence) as MNHNY and SVGAGI. The CDR3 numbers 13 residues from cysteine through phenylalanine. The kept DNA is CDR3 alone, 39 bases in frame from the first base.